The next 14 T cell receptor beta chains were all read from a single sample in a study of response to subunit inactivated influenza vaccine. TCRdb ran MiXCR on the RT-PCR reads and lists one entry per CDR3 protein. The sample consists of about 300,000 distinct CDR3 sequences, just over 20% of them appearing once. Here the sequenced sample was PBMCs from blood, taken about 20 months after vaccination. Receptors were obtained from a man between 50 and 69 years old who received an inactivated influenza vaccine.

This clonotype appeared a few times. The genes are TRBV29-1 and TRBJ1-2, with D hard to call. With 8 bases removed from V and 4 bases from J, the gap between germline ends came to 14 bases. Looked up from germline, CDR1 is SQVTM and CDR2 is ANQGSEA. The CDR3 runs to 12 residues. In nucleotides, the CDR3 is TGCAGCTCCCCCATCGGCAGCTATGGCTACACCTTC. Encoded protein: CSSPIGSYGYTF.

This chain connects TRBV14 to TRBJ2-7, with D perhaps given as TRBD1 or TRBD2 (5 bases each). This CDR3 comprises 14 residues. Trimming removed 2 bases from V and 3 bases from J, with 11 bases in between. CDR1 and CDR2 (germline): SGHDN, FVKESK. The CDR3 here is CASSQRGRYYEQYF. The CDR3 DNA is TGTGCCAGCAGCCAACGGGGCAGATACTACGAGCAGTACTTC.

A remark on this clonotype: An end of the junction does not agree with germline; a read error may underlie this. The rearrangement uses TRBV28 and TRBJ1-5; D gene unclear. This CDR3 has 18 amino acids. The germline gives CDR1 MDHEN, CDR2 SYDVKM. The CDR3 bases are TGTGCCAGCTGCCGGAAGGCAGACTATTTCGTTAGCAATCAGGCCCAGCATTTT. The encoded protein is CASCRKADYFVSNQAQHF.

V usage is TRBV29-1 and J usage is TRBJ2-1; TRBD1 aligns across 8 bases. V was pared by 6 bases and J by 0 bases, with 4 bases of the junction left unmatched. The CDR3 spans 14 residues. Germline lookup yields CDR1 SQVTM and CDR2 ANQGSEA. The CDR3 sequence: CSVAGQGSYNEQFF. CDR3 nucleotide sequence: TGCAGCGTAGCAGGACAGGGCTCCTACAATGAGCAGTTCTTC.

This clonotype was counted once. CDR3: CAIRGSSEKNTGELFF. In DNA form, the CDR3 reads TGTGCCATCAGGGGGTCTAGCGAAAAAAACACCGGGGAGCTGTTTTTT. V is TRBV10-3 and J is TRBJ2-2; a possible D gene is TRBD2 (6 bases). Germline V gene sequence: CDR1 ENHRY, CDR2 SYGVKD. V was pared by 6 bases and J by 2 bases, with 16 bases between. The CDR3 has 16 residues.

V gene TRBV7-6 combines with J gene TRBJ2-7, with 10 positions matching TRBD1. The V segment lost 8 bases and the J segment 2 bases; nucleotides outside the gene matches: 9. The CDR3 covers 15 residues. CDR1 and CDR2 from the germline V gene are SGHVS and FNYEAQ. CDR3 protein: CASGTRDRGPYEQYF. CDR3 nucleotides: TGTGCCAGCGGCACCCGGGACAGGGGACCCTACGAGCAGTACTTC.

The chain is built from TRBV5-1 and TRBJ1-1; D unresolved. CDR3 length: 16 residues. CDR1 SGHRS and CDR2 YFSETQ come from the germline V gene. V was shortened by 1 base and J by 1 base, with 14 bases between the two germline ends. The CDR3 region is CASSLSTASRNTEAFF. The CDR3 DNA sequence: TGCGCCAGCAGCTTGAGTACAGCTTCGAGGAACACTGAAGCTTTCTTT.

This clonotype was picked up many times. The chain links TRBV24-1 to TRBJ1-2; possible D gene TRBD1, 6 bases. Trimming pared 3 bases from V and 3 bases from J, leaving 19 bases between. Germline loops: CDR1 KGHDR, CDR2 SFDVKD. The CDR3 runs to 17 residues. The CDR3 DNA reads as TGTGCCACCAGTGATCCGAACGGGGAGGACAGCTACTATGGCTACACCTTC. It translates to CATSDPNGEDSYYGYTF.

The chain recombines TRBV6-5 with TRBJ1-2; TRBD1 might be the D (5 bases). The V gene's germline CDR1 is MNHEY and CDR2 SVGAGI. V lost 4 bases and J lost 4, with 16 bases in between. CDR3 size: 15 residues. The CDR3 sequence: CASSFRTGRRYGYTF. CDR3 bases: TGTGCCAGCAGTTTCCGAACGGGACGGCGCTATGGCTACACCTTC.

This clonotype has more than one count but fewer than ten. V gene TRBV18 combines with J gene TRBJ2-2; 10 bases align to TRBD2. Germline values: CDR1 KGHSH, CDR2 LQKENI. The V and J ends lost 6 bases and 0 bases, in that order; junction bases with no gene match: 7. The CDR3 runs 17 residues. As DNA, the CDR3 is TGTGCCAGCTCGCGTCTAGCGGGGGCCTCGAACACCGGGGAGCTGTTTTTT. It translates to CASSRLAGASNTGELFF.

In its sample, this clonotype was seen many times. One end of the junction does not line up with germline, which may come from a read error. The chain recombines TRBV5-1 with TRBJ1-4; D gene ambiguous. Germline V gene data show CDR1 as SGHRS and CDR2 as YFSETQ. The CDR3 has 12 residues. The CDR3 DNA sequence: TGTGCCAGCAGCTTAGGAGGGGAAAAACTGTTTTTT. Protein sequence: CASSLGGEKLFF.

This clonotype was seen ten or more times. The V call is TRBV6-5, the J call TRBJ1-3; D is uncertain. Germline loops: CDR1 MNHEY, CDR2 SVGAGI. This CDR3 has 14 residues. Trimming took 0 bases from V and 4 from J, leaving 7 bases between them. CDR3 coding DNA: TGTGCCAGCAGTTACTCGCGACTCGGAAACACCATATATTTT. Encoded protein: CASSYSRLGNTIYF.

This clonotype came up many times. The V call is TRBV5-5, the J call TRBJ1-2; D is unresolved. This CDR3 has 14 residues. Per germline, CDR1 SGHKS and CDR2 YYEKEE (reference sequence). V gave up 0 bases and J gave up 8 bases, with 14 bases separating them. CDR3 residues: CASSLVGSVYGYTF. The CDR3 region has the DNA TGTGCCAGCAGCTTGGTCGGGTCCGTCTACGGCTACACCTTC.

This clonotype was detected many times. V is TRBV28 and J is TRBJ1-6; 8 bases line up with TRBD1. This CDR3 has 15 residues. CDR1 and CDR2 (germline): MDHEN, SYDVKM. The junction had 5 bases not matched to a gene; V was cut back by 5 bases and J by 5 bases. CDR3 sequence: CASSPSGGDNSPLHF. CDR3 bases: TGTGCCAGCAGTCCCTCAGGGGGCGATAATTCACCCCTCCACTTT. The whole variable domain, filled in from reference TRBV28 and TRBJ1-6, reads DVKVTQSSRYLVKRTGEKVFLECVQDMDHENMFWYRQDPGLGLRLIYFSYDVKMKEKGDIPEGYSVSREKKERFSLILESASTNQTSMYLCASSPSGGDNSPLHFGNGTRLTVT.